The entry that follows covers one TCR beta chain sequence. A few counts support this clonotype. This clone's antigen is unknown. Base qualities were left out, and no much larger clone turns up one base away. The data were taken from a study of response to subunit inactivated influenza vaccine listed by TCRdb under 2018. Study-level background: To follow how T cells responded to a trivalent subunit inactivated influenza vaccine, the researchers relied on deep quantitative profiling of the T cell receptor repertoire. Results the study describes overall, beyond this receptor: The authors proposed that each seasonal influenza vaccination may bring in only a limited number of new T cells.

The library came from RT-PCR. TCRdb lists the instrument as Illumina HiSeq 2500. TCRdb applied fastp at Q25 and MiXCR to the public reads, then kept only in-frame beta chains. Rows with a matching CDR3 protein are joined into one entry that keeps the most common DNA and genes. The sample table shows around 480,000 distinct CDR3 sequences, and approximately 17% are seen once. Jointly, the top ten make up over 2.5% of the sample. This clonotype was obtained from a man in his fifties or sixties who received an inactivated influenza vaccine. Donor details come from another sample of the same person, matched by shared clones. Specimen: CD4+ T cells sorted from PBMCs, collected less than 30 months after vaccination.

The CDR3 is CASSLTSGGLNNEQFF. The nucleotide sequence reads TGTGCCAGCAGCCTGACTAGCGGGGGCCTTAACAATGAGCAGTTCTTC. Here the chain combines TRBV7-9 and TRBJ2-1; 12 junctional bases match TRBD2. Including cysteine and phenylalanine, the CDR3 has 16 amino acids. The DNA shown is the 48-base CDR3, in frame from base 1. Per the germline V gene (reference sequence), SEHNR is the CDR1 and FQNEAQ is the CDR2. Trimming leaves V shorter by 5 bases and J shorter by 5 bases, with the junction holding 7 bases beyond the gene matches.